This TCR beta chain was captured in a study of breast tumors, draining lymph nodes, adjacent tissues. The lymph nodes were axillary draining lymph nodes from breast cancer patients. CDR3 size: 13 residues. From germline, CDR1 is SQVTM and CDR2 ANQGSEA. TCRdb re-derived calls from the multiplex PCR reads in MiXCR, one entry per CDR3 protein. The table includes under 250,000 distinct CDR3 sequences, 32% detected once. Concerning this clonotype itself: Its specificity is unknown. One junction end disagrees with the germline gene, perhaps due to a read error.

Study findings and constraints: Tumor TCR diversity was below lymph nodes but above nontumor tissue. Data only fit, rather than demonstrated, lymph node origin of most tumor T cells.

V gene TRBV29-1 combines with J gene TRBJ2-5, with 7 bases that match TRBD2. The clonotype originates from a female donor with breast cancer. Some clones in this sample may be carry-over from other donors' samples. Sequencing was performed on axillary lymph node tissue. The CDR3 spells CSVKAGPEGDPDF. As DNA, the CDR3 is TGCAGCGTGAAAGCGGGGCCCGAGGGAGACCCGGACTTC.